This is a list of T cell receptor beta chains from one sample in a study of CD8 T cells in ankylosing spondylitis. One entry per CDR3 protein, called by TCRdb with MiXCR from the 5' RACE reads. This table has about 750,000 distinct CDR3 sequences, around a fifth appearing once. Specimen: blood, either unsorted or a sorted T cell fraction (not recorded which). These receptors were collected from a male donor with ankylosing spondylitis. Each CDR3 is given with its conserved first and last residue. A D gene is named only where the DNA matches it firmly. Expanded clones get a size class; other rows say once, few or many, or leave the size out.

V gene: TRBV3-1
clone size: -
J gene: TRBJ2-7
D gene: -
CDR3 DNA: TGTGCCAGCAGCCCTCAGGAATCCTACGAGCAGTACTTC
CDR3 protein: CASSPQESYEQYF

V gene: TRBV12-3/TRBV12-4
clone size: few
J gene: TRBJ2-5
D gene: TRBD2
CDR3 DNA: TGTGCCAGCAGGCTTAGCGGGAGGGAACAAGAGACCCAGTACTTC
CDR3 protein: CASRLSGREQETQYF

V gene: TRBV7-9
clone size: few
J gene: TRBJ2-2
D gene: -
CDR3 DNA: TGTGCCAGCAGCAGCTTAGCTCCCCTGAACACCGGGGAGCTGTTTTTT
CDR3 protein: CASSSLAPLNTGELFF

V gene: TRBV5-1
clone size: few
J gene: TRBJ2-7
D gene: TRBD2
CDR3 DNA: TGCGCCAGCAGCTTGACGGGACTAGCCGCTCACGAGCAGTACTTC
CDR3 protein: CASSLTGLAAHEQYF

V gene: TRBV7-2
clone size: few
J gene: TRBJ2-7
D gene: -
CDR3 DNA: TGTGCCAGCAGCTTAGGATTAGTTTACTACGAGCAGTACTTC
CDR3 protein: CASSLGLVYYEQYF

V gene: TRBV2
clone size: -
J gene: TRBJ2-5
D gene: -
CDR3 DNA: TGTGCCAGCAGTGAAGCGGCACCCAAGCAAGAGACCCAGTACTTC
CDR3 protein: CASSEAAPKQETQYF

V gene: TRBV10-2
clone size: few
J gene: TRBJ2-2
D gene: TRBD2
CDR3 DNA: TGCGCCACCGACTCGACTAGCGGTCGTGCGGAGCTGTTTTTT
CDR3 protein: CATDSTSGRAELFF

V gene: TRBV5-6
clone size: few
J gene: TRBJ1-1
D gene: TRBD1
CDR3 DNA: TGTGCCAGCAGCTTGATGGACAGGGGGAACACTGAAGCTTTCTTT
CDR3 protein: CASSLMDRGNTEAFF

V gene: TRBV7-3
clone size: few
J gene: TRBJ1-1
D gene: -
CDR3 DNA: TGTGCCAGCAACCGGGACACCTCTTTGAACACTGAAGCTTTCTTT
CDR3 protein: CASNRDTSLNTEAFF

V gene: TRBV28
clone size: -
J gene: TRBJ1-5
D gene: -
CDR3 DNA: TGTGCCAGCACCCCGTCGAGCAATCAGCCCCAGCATTTT
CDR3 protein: CASTPSSNQPQHF

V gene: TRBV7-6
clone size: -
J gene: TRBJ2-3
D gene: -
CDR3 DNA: TGTGCCAGCAGCAACACCGCGGGGGATACGCAGTATTTT
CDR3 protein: CASSNTAGDTQYF

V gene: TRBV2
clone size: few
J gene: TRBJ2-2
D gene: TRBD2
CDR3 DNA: TGTGCCAGCACCGGGGGGCTAGCGGGAACCGGGGAGCTGTTTTTT
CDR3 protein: CASTGGLAGTGELFF

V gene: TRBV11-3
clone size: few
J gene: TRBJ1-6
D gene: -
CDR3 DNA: TGTGCCAGCAGCTCGGACAGAGGAGCTTCACCCCTCCACTTT
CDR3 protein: CASSSDRGASPLHF

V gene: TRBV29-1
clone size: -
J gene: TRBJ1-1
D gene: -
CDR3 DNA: TGCAGCGTTGCGAGGGGGGGACAGAACACTGAAGCTTTCTTT
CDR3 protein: CSVARGGQNTEAFF

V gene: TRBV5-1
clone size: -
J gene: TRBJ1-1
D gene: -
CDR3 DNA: TGCGCCAGCAGCCCCGATGGGTCGAGGCATTTCACTGAAGCTTTCTTT
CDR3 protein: CASSPDGSRHFTEAFF

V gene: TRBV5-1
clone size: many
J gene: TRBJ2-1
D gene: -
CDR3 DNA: TGCGCCAGCAGCAAAGCGCCAGGCTCCTACAATGAGCAGTTCTTC
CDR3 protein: CASSKAPGSYNEQFF

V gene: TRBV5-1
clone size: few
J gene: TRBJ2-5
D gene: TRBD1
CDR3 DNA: TGCGCCAGCAGCTGGGACAGGGAACTGGAGACCCAGTACTTC
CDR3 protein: CASSWDRELETQYF

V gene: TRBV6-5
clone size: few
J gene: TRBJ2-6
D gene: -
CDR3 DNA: TGTGCCAGCAGTTACTCTCTACGCTCTGGGGCCAACGTCCTGACTTTC
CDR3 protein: CASSYSLRSGANVLTF

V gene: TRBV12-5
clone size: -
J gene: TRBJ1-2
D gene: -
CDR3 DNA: TGTGCTAGTGGTTTGCGCGGGGCCTATGGCTACACCTTC
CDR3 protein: CASGLRGAYGYTF

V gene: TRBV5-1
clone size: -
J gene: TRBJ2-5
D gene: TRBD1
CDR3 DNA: TGCGCCAGCAGCGGGACGACAGGGTACGAGGAGACCCAGTACTTC
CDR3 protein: CASSGTTGYEETQYF

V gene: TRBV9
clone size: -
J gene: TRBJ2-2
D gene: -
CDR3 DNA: TGTGCCAGCAGCGTGACAGTGGGAACCGGGGAGCTGTTTTTT
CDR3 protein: CASSVTVGTGELFF

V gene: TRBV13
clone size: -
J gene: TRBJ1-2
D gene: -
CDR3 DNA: TGTGCCAGCAGCCTGCAGGAGATTTATGGCTACACCTTC
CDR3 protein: CASSLQEIYGYTF

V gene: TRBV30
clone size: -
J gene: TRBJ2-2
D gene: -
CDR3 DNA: TGTGCCTGGACCAGGGTGCGAGGGACCGGGGAGCTGTTTTTT
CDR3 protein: CAWTRVRGTGELFF

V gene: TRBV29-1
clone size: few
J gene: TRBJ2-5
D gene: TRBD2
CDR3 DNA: TGCAGCGTTCGCGGGAGATTGGCGGAGACCCAGTACTTC
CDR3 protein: CSVRGRLAETQYF

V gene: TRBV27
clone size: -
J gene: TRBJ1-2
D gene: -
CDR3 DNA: TGTGCCAGCAGTTTACAAGGGCACTATGGCTACACCTTC
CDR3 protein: CASSLQGHYGYTF

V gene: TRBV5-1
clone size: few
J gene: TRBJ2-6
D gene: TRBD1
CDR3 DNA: TGCGCCAGCAGCCCAAGACAGGGGGCCTTTGGGGCCAACGTCCTGACTTTC
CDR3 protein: CASSPRQGAFGANVLTF

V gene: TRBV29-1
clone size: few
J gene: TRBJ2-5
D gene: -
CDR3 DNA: TGCAGCGTTGAACCCCTAGTAGGCCAGGACCAAGAGACCCAGTACTTC
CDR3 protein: CSVEPLVGQDQETQYF

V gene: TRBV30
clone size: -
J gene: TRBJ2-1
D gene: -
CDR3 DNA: TGTGCCTTTCGGGACTCCACCTACAATGAGCAGTTCTTC
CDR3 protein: CAFRDSTYNEQFF

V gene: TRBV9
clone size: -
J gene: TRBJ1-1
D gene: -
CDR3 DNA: TGTGCCAGCAGCGCCCACCCTAGACAGCAAGCTTTCTTT
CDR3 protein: CASSAHPRQQAFF

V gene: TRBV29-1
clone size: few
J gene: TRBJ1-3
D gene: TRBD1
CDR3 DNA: TGCAGCGCGACAGGGTCTGGAAACACCATATATTTT
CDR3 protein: CSATGSGNTIYF

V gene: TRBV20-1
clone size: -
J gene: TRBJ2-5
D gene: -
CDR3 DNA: TGCAGTGCTAGGGACCGACCCGAGACCCAGTACTTC
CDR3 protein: CSARDRPETQYF

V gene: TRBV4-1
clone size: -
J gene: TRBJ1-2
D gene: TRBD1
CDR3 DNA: TGCGCCAGCGGAGTCCGACAGGGTGATATCTATGGCTACACCTTC
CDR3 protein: CASGVRQGDIYGYTF

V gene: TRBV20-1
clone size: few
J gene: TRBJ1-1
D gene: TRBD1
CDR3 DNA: TGCAGTGCTAGGGTGACAGGGTTTGTTGCTGAAGCTTTCTTT
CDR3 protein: CSARVTGFVAEAFF

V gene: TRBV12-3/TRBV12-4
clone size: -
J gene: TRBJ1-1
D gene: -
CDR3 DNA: TGTGCCAGCAAAGAGGCCACTGAAGCTTTCTTT
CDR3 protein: CASKEATEAFF

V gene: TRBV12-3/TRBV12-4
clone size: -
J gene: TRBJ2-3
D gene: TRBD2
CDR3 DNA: TGTGCCAGCAGTTTAAGGACTAGCGGGAACACAGATACGCAGTATTTT
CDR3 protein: CASSLRTSGNTDTQYF

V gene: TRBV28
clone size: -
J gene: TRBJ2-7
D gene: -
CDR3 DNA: TGTGCCAGCAGTTTCCCCGGAGGGAAAGGCTACGAGCAGTACTTC
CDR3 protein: CASSFPGGKGYEQYF

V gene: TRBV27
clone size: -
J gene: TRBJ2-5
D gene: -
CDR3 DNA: TGTGCCAGCAGTCCACAAAGGCAAGAGACCCAGTACTTC
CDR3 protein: CASSPQRQETQYF

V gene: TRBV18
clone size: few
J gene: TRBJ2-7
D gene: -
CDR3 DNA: TGTGCCAGCTCAGACACAAGGTCCTACGAGCAGTACTTC
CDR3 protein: CASSDTRSYEQYF

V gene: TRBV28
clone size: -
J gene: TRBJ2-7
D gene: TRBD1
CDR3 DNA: TGTGCCAGCAGTCCGGTGAAGACAGGGTCCTACGAGCAGTACTTC
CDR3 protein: CASSPVKTGSYEQYF

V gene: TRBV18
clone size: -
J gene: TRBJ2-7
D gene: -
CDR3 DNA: TGTGCCAGCTCACCACTTGCCCTCTACGAGCAGTACTTC
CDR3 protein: CASSPLALYEQYF

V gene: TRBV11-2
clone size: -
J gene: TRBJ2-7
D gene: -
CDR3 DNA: TGTGCCAGCAGCTCCCCATTTAGGGCTTCGTCCCACGAGCAGTACTTC
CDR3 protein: CASSSPFRASSHEQYF

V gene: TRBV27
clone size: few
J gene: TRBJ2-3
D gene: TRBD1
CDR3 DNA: TGTGCCAGCAGCTCGGGACAGGGGGTGGGTACGCAGTATTTT
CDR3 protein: CASSSGQGVGTQYF

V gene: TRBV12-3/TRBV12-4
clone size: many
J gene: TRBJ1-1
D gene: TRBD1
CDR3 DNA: TGTGCCAGCAGTCTAGGGACAGGGCCAAACACTGAAGCTTTCTTT
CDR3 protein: CASSLGTGPNTEAFF